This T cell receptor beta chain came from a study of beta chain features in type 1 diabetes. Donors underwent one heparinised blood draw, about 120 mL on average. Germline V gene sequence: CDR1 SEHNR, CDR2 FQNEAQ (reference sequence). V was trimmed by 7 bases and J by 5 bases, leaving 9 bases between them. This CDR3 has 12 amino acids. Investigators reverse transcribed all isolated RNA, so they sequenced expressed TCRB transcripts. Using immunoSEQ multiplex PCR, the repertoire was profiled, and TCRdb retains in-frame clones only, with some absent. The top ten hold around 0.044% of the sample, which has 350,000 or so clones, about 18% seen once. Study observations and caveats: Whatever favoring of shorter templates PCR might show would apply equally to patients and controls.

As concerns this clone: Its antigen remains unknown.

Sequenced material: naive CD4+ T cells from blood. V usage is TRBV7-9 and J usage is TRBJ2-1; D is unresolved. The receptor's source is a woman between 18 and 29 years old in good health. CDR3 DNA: TGTGCCAGCAAACCAGACAACAATGAGCAGTTCTTC. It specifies CASKPDNNEQFF.